The rows below give T cell receptor beta chains drawn from one sample of a study of cytomegalovirus exposure and HLA in healthy donors. Assay: immunoSEQ multiplex PCR; the TCRdb copy retains only in-frame clones and omits some. The table shows over 100,000 clones, with approximately 80% occurring only once. Input material: PBMCs. Every receptor here comes from a male donor in good health and CMV-seropositive. The CDR3 runs from the conserved cysteine through the conserved F or W. The order of the fields is V gene, D gene, CDR3 length, clone size, J gene, CDR3 DNA, CDR3 protein. D genes are given only for firm matches. Size tells how often a clone was seen (once, few, many) or the class of an expanded clone, and some rows leave it out.

V gene: TRBV7-6; D gene: TRBD1; CDR3 length: 14; clone size: once; J gene: TRBJ2-7; CDR3 DNA: TGTGCCAGCAGCTTAGGGGGGACAGGCTACGAGCAGTACTTC; CDR3 protein: CASSLGGTGYEQYF
V gene: TRBV30; D gene: TRBD2; CDR3 length: 14; clone size: .; J gene: TRBJ2-1; CDR3 DNA: TGTGCCTGGAGTGTTTGGGGGGGGTACAATGAGCAGTTCTTC; CDR3 protein: CAWSVWGGYNEQFF
V gene: TRBV12-1; D gene: .; CDR3 length: 15; clone size: .; J gene: TRBJ2-1; CDR3 DNA: TGTGCCAGCAGCCCCGAAGGGACAGCTGACAATGAGCAGTTCTTC; CDR3 protein: CASSPEGTADNEQFF
V gene: TRBV19; D gene: .; CDR3 length: 15; clone size: .; J gene: TRBJ1-2; CDR3 DNA: TGTGCCAGTAGTGTGGCCAGGGAGGTTGTCTATGGCTACACCTTC; CDR3 protein: CASSVAREVVYGYTF
V gene: TRBV19; D gene: TRBD2; CDR3 length: 16; clone size: .; J gene: TRBJ2-1; CDR3 DNA: TGTGCCAGTAGTATCCCCCTACCGGGACTAGCAAATGAGCAGTTCTTC; CDR3 protein: CASSIPLPGLANEQFF
V gene: TRBV6-1; D gene: TRBD2; CDR3 length: 16; clone size: .; J gene: TRBJ2-7; CDR3 DNA: TGTGCCAGCAGTGAAAGCACAGCGGGAGGGCTCTACGAGCAGTACTTC; CDR3 protein: CASSESTAGGLYEQYF
V gene: TRBV29-1; D gene: .; CDR3 length: 11; clone size: .; J gene: TRBJ1-4; CDR3 DNA: TGCAGCGGAGGACGGGGGGAAAAACTGTTTTTT; CDR3 protein: CSGGRGEKLFF
V gene: TRBV9; D gene: TRBD2; CDR3 length: 17; clone size: .; J gene: TRBJ2-6; CDR3 DNA: TGTGCCAGCAGCGTAACGGGGGGGTTTTCTGGGGCCAACGTCCTGACTTTC; CDR3 protein: CASSVTGGFSGANVLTF
V gene: TRBV7-9; D gene: TRBD2; CDR3 length: 18; clone size: .; J gene: TRBJ2-7; CDR3 DNA: TGTGCCAGCAGCAAGGGACTAGCGGGAGGCTCACACCAGAACGAGCAGTACTTC; CDR3 protein: CASSKGLAGGSHQNEQYF
V gene: TRBV28; D gene: .; CDR3 length: 14; clone size: .; J gene: TRBJ1-6; CDR3 DNA: TGTGCCAGCAGTTTGGGCAGTTATAATTCACCCCTCCACTTT; CDR3 protein: CASSLGSYNSPLHF
V gene: TRBV6-1; D gene: TRBD2; CDR3 length: 14; clone size: .; J gene: TRBJ2-1; CDR3 DNA: TGTGCCAGCAGTTTAGCGGGAGGGCCCAGTGAGCAGTTCTTC; CDR3 protein: CASSLAGGPSEQFF
V gene: TRBV6-5; D gene: TRBD1; CDR3 length: 14; clone size: .; J gene: TRBJ2-7; CDR3 DNA: TGTGCCAGCAGTTTGGACAGGGTTAGGAGCGAGCAGTACTTC; CDR3 protein: CASSLDRVRSEQYF
V gene: TRBV6-4; D gene: .; CDR3 length: 11; clone size: .; J gene: TRBJ2-1; CDR3 DNA: TGTGCCAGCAGTGGGGGAGGTGAGCAGTTCTTC; CDR3 protein: CASSGGGEQFF
V gene: TRBV7-3; D gene: TRBD2; CDR3 length: 17; clone size: .; J gene: TRBJ2-2; CDR3 DNA: TGTGCCAGCAGCTTAACGGGCCTAGCGGGAGTTGGCGGGGAGCTGTTTTTT; CDR3 protein: CASSLTGLAGVGGELFF
V gene: TRBV7-2; D gene: .; CDR3 length: 14; clone size: .; J gene: TRBJ2-1; CDR3 DNA: TGTGCCAGCAGCTCCGGGCAGGGATTCAATGAGCAGTTCTTC; CDR3 protein: CASSSGQGFNEQFF
V gene: TRBV28; D gene: TRBD1; CDR3 length: 14; clone size: .; J gene: TRBJ2-7; CDR3 DNA: TGTGCCAGCAGTCACAGGGGCCTCGCCTACGAGCAGTACTTC; CDR3 protein: CASSHRGLAYEQYF
V gene: TRBV4-1; D gene: .; CDR3 length: 15; clone size: .; J gene: TRBJ2-7; CDR3 DNA: TGCGCCAGCAGCCAGCGACAGGGAGGTCCCTACGAGCAGTACTTC; CDR3 protein: CASSQRQGGPYEQYF
V gene: TRBV6-6; D gene: TRBD1; CDR3 length: 14; clone size: .; J gene: TRBJ1-2; CDR3 DNA: TGTGCCAGCAGTTTCCCCGGGACAGGGTATGGCTACACCTTC; CDR3 protein: CASSFPGTGYGYTF
V gene: TRBV28; D gene: TRBD1; CDR3 length: 15; clone size: few; J gene: TRBJ2-4; CDR3 DNA: TGTGCCAGCAGTTTATACAGGGGGCGCGGCAACAGTCAGTACTTC; CDR3 protein: CASSLYRGRGNSQYF
V gene: TRBV18; D gene: .; CDR3 length: 16; clone size: .; J gene: TRBJ1-4; CDR3 DNA: TGTGCCAGCTCACCTCCCGACAGAGGACCTAATGAAAAACTGTTTTTT; CDR3 protein: CASSPPDRGPNEKLFF
V gene: TRBV28; D gene: TRBD2; CDR3 length: 13; clone size: .; J gene: TRBJ2-7; CDR3 DNA: TGTGCCAGCAACGGACTAGTGAATAACGAGCAGTACTTC; CDR3 protein: CASNGLVNNEQYF
V gene: TRBV6-1; D gene: .; CDR3 length: 12; clone size: few; J gene: TRBJ2-7; CDR3 DNA: TGTGCCAGCGGGGAGAAGCCCTACGAGCAGTACTTC; CDR3 protein: CASGEKPYEQYF
V gene: TRBV5-1; D gene: .; CDR3 length: 17; clone size: .; J gene: TRBJ1-4; CDR3 DNA: TGCGCCAGCAGCTTGCCCCTTTTGGAGGCAACTAATGAAAAACTGTTTTTT; CDR3 protein: CASSLPLLEATNEKLFF
V gene: TRBV5-1; D gene: .; CDR3 length: 13; clone size: .; J gene: TRBJ2-1; CDR3 DNA: TGCGCCAGCAGCTACGCCGAGGGTTATGAGCAGTTCTTC; CDR3 protein: CASSYAEGYEQFF
V gene: TRBV18; D gene: TRBD2; CDR3 length: 16; clone size: .; J gene: TRBJ2-3; CDR3 DNA: TGTGCCAGCTCAGCGGGGGGGCTCTTGGGCACAGATACGCAGTATTTT; CDR3 protein: CASSAGGLLGTDTQYF
V gene: TRBV5-6; D gene: TRBD2; CDR3 length: 15; clone size: .; J gene: TRBJ2-3; CDR3 DNA: TGTGCCAGCAGCTTTAGTGGGGGGGTCTCAGATACGCAGTATTTT; CDR3 protein: CASSFSGGVSDTQYF
V gene: TRBV29-1; D gene: .; CDR3 length: 11; clone size: .; J gene: TRBJ2-7; CDR3 DNA: TGCAGCGTTACAGGGTTGAGAGAGCAGTACTTC; CDR3 protein: CSVTGLREQYF
V gene: TRBV29-1; D gene: .; CDR3 length: 13; clone size: once; J gene: TRBJ2-2; CDR3 DNA: TGCAGCGCCCGGGACATAGACACCGGGGAGCTGTTTTTT; CDR3 protein: CSARDIDTGELFF
V gene: TRBV11-3; D gene: .; CDR3 length: 17; clone size: .; J gene: TRBJ1-5; CDR3 DNA: TGTGCCAGCAGCTTTTTAGATCTCCTTTATAGCAATCAGCCCCAGCATTTT; CDR3 protein: CASSFLDLLYSNQPQHF
V gene: TRBV5-4; D gene: .; CDR3 length: 15; clone size: .; J gene: TRBJ2-1; CDR3 DNA: TGTGCCAGCAGCTTGCGACTAGGCGCCTACAATGAGCAGTTCTTC; CDR3 protein: CASSLRLGAYNEQFF
V gene: TRBV18; D gene: .; CDR3 length: 13; clone size: .; J gene: TRBJ1-5; CDR3 DNA: TGTGCCAGCTCAGACACGAACTATCAGCCCCAGCATTTT; CDR3 protein: CASSDTNYQPQHF
V gene: TRBV5-1; D gene: .; CDR3 length: 14; clone size: .; J gene: TRBJ2-5; CDR3 DNA: TGCGCCAGCAGGAAGAGTGGGCTACAAGAGACCCAGTACTTC; CDR3 protein: CASRKSGLQETQYF
V gene: TRBV7-9; D gene: TRBD1; CDR3 length: 12; clone size: .; J gene: TRBJ1-2; CDR3 DNA: TGTTCCAGCAGCCTCGGACAGGCTGGCTACACCTTC; CDR3 protein: CSSSLGQAGYTF
V gene: TRBV19; D gene: TRBD2; CDR3 length: 15; clone size: once; J gene: TRBJ2-2; CDR3 DNA: TGTGCCAGTAGGCGGACTAGCGGGAACACCGGGGAGCTGTTTTTT; CDR3 protein: CASRRTSGNTGELFF
V gene: TRBV9; D gene: TRBD1; CDR3 length: 13; clone size: .; J gene: TRBJ1-2; CDR3 DNA: TGTGCCAGCAGCACACAGGGGGCTTGGGGCTACACCTTC; CDR3 protein: CASSTQGAWGYTF
V gene: TRBV18; D gene: TRBD1; CDR3 length: 14; clone size: .; J gene: TRBJ2-7; CDR3 DNA: TGTGCCAGCTCACCGACCGGGACAGGGATCGAGCAGTACTTC; CDR3 protein: CASSPTGTGIEQYF
V gene: TRBV5-6; D gene: .; CDR3 length: 14; clone size: .; J gene: TRBJ2-7; CDR3 DNA: TGTGCCAGCAGCTTGGCGGCAGGGTCCTACGAGCAGTACTTC; CDR3 protein: CASSLAAGSYEQYF
V gene: TRBV28; D gene: .; CDR3 length: 11; clone size: .; J gene: TRBJ1-5; CDR3 DNA: TGTGCCAGCAGTTCTCCTCAGCCCCAGCATTTT; CDR3 protein: CASSSPQPQHF
V gene: TRBV28; D gene: .; CDR3 length: 18; clone size: .; J gene: TRBJ2-3; CDR3 DNA: TGTGCCAGCAGTTTAATGACTAGACAGGGACTTAACACAGATACGCAGTATTTT; CDR3 protein: CASSLMTRQGLNTDTQYF
V gene: TRBV7-6; D gene: TRBD2; CDR3 length: 18; clone size: .; J gene: TRBJ2-5; CDR3 DNA: TGTGCCAGCAGCTTAGTTGTAGCCACCGGGAGGTCCCAAGAGACCCAGTACTTC; CDR3 protein: CASSLVVATGRSQETQYF
V gene: TRBV6-5; D gene: TRBD1; CDR3 length: 15; clone size: .; J gene: TRBJ1-4; CDR3 DNA: TGTGCCAGCAGTTACTCCGGGACAGCCCAAGAAAAACTGTTTTTT; CDR3 protein: CASSYSGTAQEKLFF
V gene: TRBV5-1; D gene: .; CDR3 length: 17; clone size: once; J gene: TRBJ1-3; CDR3 DNA: TGCGCCAGCAGCTCGGTGACAGGTGGACTTACTGGAAACACCATATATTTT; CDR3 protein: CASSSVTGGLTGNTIYF
V gene: TRBV5-1; D gene: .; CDR3 length: 13; clone size: .; J gene: TRBJ2-5; CDR3 DNA: TGCGCCAGCAGCGTCGGGACAAAAGAGACCCAGTACTTC; CDR3 protein: CASSVGTKETQYF
V gene: TRBV7-2; D gene: .; CDR3 length: 12; clone size: .; J gene: TRBJ2-3; CDR3 DNA: TGTGCCAGCAGCTTAGCGGTGGCGGGGCAGTATTTT; CDR3 protein: CASSLAVAGQYF
V gene: TRBV12-5; D gene: TRBD1; CDR3 length: 14; clone size: .; J gene: TRBJ1-2; CDR3 DNA: TGTGCTAGTGGTTTGGCCGGGTCAGGGGGGAGCTACACCTTC; CDR3 protein: CASGLAGSGGSYTF
V gene: TRBV29-1; D gene: TRBD2; CDR3 length: 13; clone size: .; J gene: TRBJ2-5; CDR3 DNA: TGCAGCGTGCGAGCGGGGCTTTCGGAGACCCAGTACTTC; CDR3 protein: CSVRAGLSETQYF
V gene: TRBV6-1; D gene: .; CDR3 length: 12; clone size: .; J gene: TRBJ2-6; CDR3 DNA: TGTGCCAGCCAAACTGGGGCCAACGTCCTGACTTTC; CDR3 protein: CASQTGANVLTF
V gene: TRBV19; D gene: .; CDR3 length: 14; clone size: .; J gene: TRBJ2-6; CDR3 DNA: TGTGCCAGCTCAATCGGTTCTGGGGCCAACGTCCTGACTTTC; CDR3 protein: CASSIGSGANVLTF
V gene: TRBV25-1; D gene: .; CDR3 length: 14; clone size: .; J gene: TRBJ2-3; CDR3 DNA: TGTGCCAGCAGTGAGGAAGGAGGCACAGATACGCAGTATTTT; CDR3 protein: CASSEEGGTDTQYF
V gene: TRBV23-1; D gene: .; CDR3 length: 16; clone size: .; J gene: TRBJ1-4; CDR3 DNA: TGCGCCAGCAGTCAATCGCAACGACAAGCGGGAGAAAAACTGTTTTTT; CDR3 protein: CASSQSQRQAGEKLFF
V gene: TRBV7-2; D gene: TRBD2; CDR3 length: 15; clone size: few; J gene: TRBJ2-5; CDR3 DNA: TGTGCCAGCAGCCCTAGCGGGGGGGCGAAAGAGACCCAGTACTTC; CDR3 protein: CASSPSGGAKETQYF
V gene: TRBV11-2; D gene: .; CDR3 length: 17; clone size: .; J gene: TRBJ2-2; CDR3 DNA: TGTGCCAGCAGCTTAGGATTACAGGGCTCGAACACCGGGGAGCTGTTTTTT; CDR3 protein: CASSLGLQGSNTGELFF
V gene: TRBV19; D gene: TRBD1; CDR3 length: 13; clone size: .; J gene: TRBJ1-2; CDR3 DNA: TGTGCCTCCGGGACAGGACCTAACTATGGCTACACCTTC; CDR3 protein: CASGTGPNYGYTF
V gene: TRBV5-1; D gene: TRBD1; CDR3 length: 19; clone size: .; J gene: TRBJ2-6; CDR3 DNA: TGCGCCAGCAGCCCCAGGGGGCGGGCAACCACCTTCGGAAGCGGGGTCCTGACTTTC; CDR3 protein: CASSPRGRATTFGSGVLTF
V gene: TRBV5-1; D gene: .; CDR3 length: 15; clone size: .; J gene: TRBJ2-7; CDR3 DNA: TGCGCCAGCAGCTTGGATCTAGTGTCTACCTACGAGCAGTACTTC; CDR3 protein: CASSLDLVSTYEQYF
V gene: TRBV5-8; D gene: .; CDR3 length: 13; clone size: .; J gene: TRBJ2-1; CDR3 DNA: TGTGCCAGCAGCCAACCAGGCTTATTTGAGCAGTTCTTC; CDR3 protein: CASSQPGLFEQFF
V gene: TRBV5-6; D gene: .; CDR3 length: 14; clone size: .; J gene: TRBJ1-1; CDR3 DNA: TGTGCCAGCAGCTTGGGTGGGGGGGAGGCTGAAGCTTTCTTT; CDR3 protein: CASSLGGGEAEAFF
V gene: TRBV11-2; D gene: TRBD2; CDR3 length: 15; clone size: .; J gene: TRBJ2-1; CDR3 DNA: TGTGCCAGCAGCTTGGTCGGGGGGGTCGGTGATGAGCAGTTCTTC; CDR3 protein: CASSLVGGVGDEQFF
V gene: TRBV7-6; D gene: TRBD1; CDR3 length: 17; clone size: .; J gene: TRBJ2-7; CDR3 DNA: TGTGCCAGCAGCTTAGCTACAGGGGGTTTCGGCTCCTACGAGCAGTACTTC; CDR3 protein: CASSLATGGFGSYEQYF